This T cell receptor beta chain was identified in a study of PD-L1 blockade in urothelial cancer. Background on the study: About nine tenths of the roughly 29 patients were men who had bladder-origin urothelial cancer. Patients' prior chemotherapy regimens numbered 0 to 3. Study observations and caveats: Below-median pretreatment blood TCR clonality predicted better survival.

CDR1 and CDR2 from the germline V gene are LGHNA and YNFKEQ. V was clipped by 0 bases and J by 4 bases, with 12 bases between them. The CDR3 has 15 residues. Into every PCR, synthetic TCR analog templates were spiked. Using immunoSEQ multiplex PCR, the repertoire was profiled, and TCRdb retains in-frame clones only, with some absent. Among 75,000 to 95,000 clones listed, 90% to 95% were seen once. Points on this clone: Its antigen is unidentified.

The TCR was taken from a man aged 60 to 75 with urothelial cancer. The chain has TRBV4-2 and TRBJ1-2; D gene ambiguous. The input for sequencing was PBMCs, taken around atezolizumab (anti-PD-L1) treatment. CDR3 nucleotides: TGTGCCAGCAGCCAAGACGGGGTATCGGGCTATGGCTACACCTTC. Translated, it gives CASSQDGVSGYGYTF.